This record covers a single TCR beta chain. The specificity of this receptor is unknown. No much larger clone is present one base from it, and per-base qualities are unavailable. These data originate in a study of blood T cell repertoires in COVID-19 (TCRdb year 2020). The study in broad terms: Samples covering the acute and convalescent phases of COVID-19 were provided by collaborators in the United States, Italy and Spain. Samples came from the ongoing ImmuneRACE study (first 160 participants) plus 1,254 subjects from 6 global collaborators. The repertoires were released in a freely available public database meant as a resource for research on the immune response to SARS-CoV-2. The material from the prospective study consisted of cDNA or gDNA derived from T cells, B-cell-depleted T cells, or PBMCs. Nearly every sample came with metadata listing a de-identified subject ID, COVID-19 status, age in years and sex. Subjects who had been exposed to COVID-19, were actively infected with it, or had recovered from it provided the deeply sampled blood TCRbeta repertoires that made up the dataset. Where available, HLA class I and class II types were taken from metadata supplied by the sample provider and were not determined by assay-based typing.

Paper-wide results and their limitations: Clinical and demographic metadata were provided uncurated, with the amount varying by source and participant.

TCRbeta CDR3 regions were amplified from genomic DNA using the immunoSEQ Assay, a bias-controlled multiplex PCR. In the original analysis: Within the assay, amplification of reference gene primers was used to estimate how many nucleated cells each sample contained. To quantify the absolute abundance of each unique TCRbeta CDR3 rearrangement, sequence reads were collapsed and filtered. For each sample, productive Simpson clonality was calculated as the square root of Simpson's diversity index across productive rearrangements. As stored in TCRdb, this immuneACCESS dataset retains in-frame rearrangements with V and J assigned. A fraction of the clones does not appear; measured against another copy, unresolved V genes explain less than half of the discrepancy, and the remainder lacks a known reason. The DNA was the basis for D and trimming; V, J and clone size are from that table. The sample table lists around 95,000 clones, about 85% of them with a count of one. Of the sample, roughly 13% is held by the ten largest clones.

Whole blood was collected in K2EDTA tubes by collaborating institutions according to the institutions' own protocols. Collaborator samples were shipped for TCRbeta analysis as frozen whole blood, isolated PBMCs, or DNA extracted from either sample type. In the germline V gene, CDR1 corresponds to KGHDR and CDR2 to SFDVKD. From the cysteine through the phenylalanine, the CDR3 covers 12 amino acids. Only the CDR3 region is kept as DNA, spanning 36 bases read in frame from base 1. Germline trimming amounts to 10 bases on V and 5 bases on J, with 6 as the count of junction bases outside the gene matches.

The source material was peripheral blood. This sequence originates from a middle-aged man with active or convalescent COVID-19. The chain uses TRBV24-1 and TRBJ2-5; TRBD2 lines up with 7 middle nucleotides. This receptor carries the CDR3 CATSAGSETQYF. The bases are TGTGCCACTTCAGCGGGGTCGGAGACCCAGTACTTC.